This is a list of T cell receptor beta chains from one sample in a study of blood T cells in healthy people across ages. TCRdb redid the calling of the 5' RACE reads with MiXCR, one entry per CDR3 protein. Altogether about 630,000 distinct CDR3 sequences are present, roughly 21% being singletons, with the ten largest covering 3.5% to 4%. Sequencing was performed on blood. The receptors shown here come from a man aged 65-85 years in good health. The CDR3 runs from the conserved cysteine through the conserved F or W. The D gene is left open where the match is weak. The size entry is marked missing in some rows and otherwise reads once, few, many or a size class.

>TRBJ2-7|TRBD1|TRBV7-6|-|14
TGTGCCAGCAGCTTAGAGAGGACAGGGGCCGAGCAGTACTTC
CASSLERTGAEQYF
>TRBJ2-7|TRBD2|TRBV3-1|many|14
TGTGCCAGCAGCCAAGCGGGAGGGTTCGACGAGCAGTACTTC
CASSQAGGFDEQYF
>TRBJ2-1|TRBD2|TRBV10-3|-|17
TGTGCCATCAGTGAGGGGACTAGCGGGAACCGCGTCAATGAGCAGTTCTTC
CAISEGTSGNRVNEQFF
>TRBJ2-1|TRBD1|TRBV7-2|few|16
TGTGCCAGCAGCCCTAGGGTCCTGGACAGGAACAATGAGCAGTTCTTC
CASSPRVLDRNNEQFF
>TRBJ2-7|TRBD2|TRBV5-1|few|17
TGCGCCAGCAGCTATCAACTAGCGGGAGGGCATACTAACGAGCAGTACTTC
CASSYQLAGGHTNEQYF
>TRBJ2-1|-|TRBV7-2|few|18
TGTGCCAGCAGCTTAGGGGGACCGGGACACGGGGTTGGCAATGAGCAGTTCTTC
CASSLGGPGHGVGNEQFF
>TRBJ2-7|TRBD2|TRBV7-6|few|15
TGTGCCAGCAGCTTAGACGGGACTAGCGCCTACGAGCAGTACTTC
CASSLDGTSAYEQYF
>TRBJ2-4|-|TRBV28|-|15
TGTGCCAGCAGTTTAGAAGGGGCGGTCAAAAACATTCAGTACTTC
CASSLEGAVKNIQYF
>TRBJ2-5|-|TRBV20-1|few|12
TGCAGTGCTACCCGACAGAGTGAGACCCAGTACTTC
CSATRQSETQYF
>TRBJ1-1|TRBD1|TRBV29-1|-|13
TGCAGCGTTCATGGACAGGGGCTCGGGAGTGCTTTCTTT
CSVHGQGLGSAFF
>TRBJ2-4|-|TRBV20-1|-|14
TGCAGTGCTGATGACAATTCTGCCAAAAACATTCAGTACTTC
CSADDNSAKNIQYF
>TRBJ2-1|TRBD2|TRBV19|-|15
TGTGCCAGTAGTACTAGCGGGAGCTCCTACAATGAGCGGTTCTTC
CASSTSGSSYNERFF
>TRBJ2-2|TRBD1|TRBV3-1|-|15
TGTGCCAGCAGCCAAACAAGGGGGCAGGTCGGGGAGCTGTTTTTT
CASSQTRGQVGELFF
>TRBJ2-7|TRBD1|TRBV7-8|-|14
TGTGCCAGCAGCCATGGGACAGCAGACTACGAGCAGTACTTC
CASSHGTADYEQYF
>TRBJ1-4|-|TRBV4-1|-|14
TGCGCCAGCAGCCAAGTAGTGGGTGACGAAAAACTGTTTTTT
CASSQVVGDEKLFF
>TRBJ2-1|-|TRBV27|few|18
TGTGCCAGCAGTTTTCGGTGGTCGGGACGCGGGAACTACAATGAGCAGTTCTTC
CASSFRWSGRGNYNEQFF
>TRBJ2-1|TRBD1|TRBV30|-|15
TGTGCCTGGAGTGCCGACAGGGTTGCCTACAATGAGCAGTTCTTC
CAWSADRVAYNEQFF
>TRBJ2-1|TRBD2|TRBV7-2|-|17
TGTGCCAGCAGCTTAGCGCCTAGCGGGAGTAAATACAATGAGCAGTTCTTC
CASSLAPSGSKYNEQFF
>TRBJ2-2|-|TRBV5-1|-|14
TGCGCCAGCAGCACCCCAACGAACACCGGGGAGCTGTTTTTT
CASSTPTNTGELFF
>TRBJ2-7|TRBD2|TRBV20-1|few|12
TGCAGTGCTTCGACTAGCACCTACGAGCAGTACTTC
CSASTSTYEQYF